This T cell receptor beta chain was observed in a study of cytomegalovirus exposure and HLA in healthy donors (dated by TCRdb to the late 2010s). Describing the broader study: According to an earlier analysis of a few hundred of the donors, about 179 million T cells yielded roughly 100 million unique TCR beta sequences and approximately 300 Gb of sequence data. Genome-wide SNP genotypes for about three fifths of the 666 donors were used in a later genetic analysis, which treated that subset as a discovery cohort. Because of strong linkage in the cohort, roughly five DR-DQ haplotypes were treated as single units for association and clustering. An earlier analysis of 587 of the donors used high-throughput TCR beta sequencing to judge whether each TCR beta V gene segment behaved as functional or pseudogenic. Rather than using new phenotypic data, the later analysis identified candidate immune exposures from TCR beta sequences and from how often those sequences occurred across donors. Along with the approximately 650-subject first cohort, a separate validation cohort of over a hundred different subjects was used. High-throughput TCR immunosequencing, statistical association of individual TCRs with disease status, and machine learning were combined to predict cytomegalovirus infection status. Donor age, sex, ethnicity and CMV serostatus were compiled together with the repertoire data. The study aimed to test whether cataloging public T cell receptors could reveal signatures of past pathogen exposure. Of the approximately 370 genotyped donors, 65% to 90% were placed in the genetic ancestry cluster associated with self-reported Caucasian donors. All discovery cohort repertoires had been generated on a single sequencing platform. Typing coverage varied by locus: 629-630 donors for A, B, C, DRB1 and DQB1; roughly 500 for DQA1; about 600 for DPA1; about 450 for DPB1. Roughly 320 gigabases of sequencing data and roughly 80 million unique TCR sequences made up an early release that covered fewer than 650 HLA-typed donors. To study patterns of TCR occurrence, a later analysis re-analyzed previously published TCR beta repertoires from more than 550 donors and added high-resolution HLA genotyping. The study profiled the T cell repertoires of hundreds of subjects by immunosequencing and related them to cytomegalovirus serostatus. Among some 400 genotyped donors of the cohort, an average of around 240,000 unique TCR beta nucleotide sequences was sequenced per donor, of which about 18% were non-productive. HLA typing included class I and class II loci at four-digit resolution.

According to the germline V gene, CDR1 reads SQVTM and CDR2 reads ANQGSEA. The CDR3 holds 15 amino acids from the cysteine to the phenylalanine. Only CDR3 DNA is held: 45 bases, read in frame from base 1. Trimming removed 8 bases from V and 2 bases from J; the gene matches leave 8 bases unexplained. Libraries were made using the immunoSEQ multiplex PCR assay. A mixture of 60 forward primers for TCR Vbeta segments and 13 reverse primers for TCR Jbeta segments was used in the multiplex PCR. The CDR3 region of rearranged TCR beta genes was amplified from genomic DNA by a multiplex PCR assay. Amplified TCR beta libraries were sequenced as 87-base-pair reads on the Illumina HiSeq System. The original methods were these. In a later analysis, about 80 million unique TCR beta chains were counted across the 650 to 700 repertoires, and approximately 11 million of these chains were shared by at least two donors. A nearest-neighbor algorithm error-corrected the raw reads and collapsed the reads into unique sequences, merging closely related sequences to remove PCR and sequencing errors. V, D and J gene segments were assigned by aligning CDR3 sequences to IMGT reference sequences. Each retained sequence needed at least a six-nucleotide match to both a V gene segment and a J gene segment. A rearrangement was called productive if the CDR3 had no stop codons and remained in frame with V and J, and every other rearrangement was called non-productive. Following IMGT convention, CDR3 was defined as the stretch from the second conserved V-encoded cysteine to the conserved J-encoded phenylalanine. Sequences without an unambiguous match to a single V gene segment were excluded from the earlier analysis of about 600 of the donors. An earlier analysis of about 590 of the donors classified V segments as functional when productive rearrangements were above 56.7% and as segregating when the standard deviation between donors was above 5%. A statistical classification framework was built to diagnose cytomegalovirus status from the catalog of TCR beta chain sequences. In a later analysis, TCR nucleotide sequences were compared against IMGT/GENE-DB human TR gene sequences so that V and J genes could be assigned. The TCRdist pipeline was used in a later analysis to assign CDR3 sequences and most-parsimonious VDJ recombination scenarios. A later analysis defined each TCR beta chain by its CDR3 amino acid sequence plus V-gene family, and excluded reads lacking a unique V-gene family. In a later analysis, fewer than 600 highly shared, low-generation-probability nucleotide sequences were removed to address suspected cross-contamination and a sequencing artifact. In a later analysis, a clonal expansion index for each public chain was calculated from normalized within-repertoire ranks of inferred template counts. A later analysis computed generation probabilities with a VDJ recombination model fitted to out-of-frame rearrangements, and checked the results against IGoR. A later analysis scored TCR-TCR, TCR-HLA and TCR-CMV co-occurrence with hypergeometric tests, applying a repertoire-size bias correction to TCR pairs. To estimate false discovery rates, a later analysis permuted the HLA or CMV assignments 20 times. In a later analysis, co-occurring TCRs were grouped using DBSCAN, with TCRdist sequence similarity added in when clustering inside HLA-allele-positive subsets. Repertoires with fewer than 30,000 or more than 120,000 public chains, plus five repertoires with anomalous nucleotide sharing, were excluded from co-occurrence clustering. Held by TCRdb, this immuneACCESS table contains in-frame sequences only and omits some clones. Under half of the omission traces to an unresolved V gene where checked; the cause of the rest is unknown. Clonal size and the V and J genes are those of that table, whereas D and trimming came from the DNA. Counted in this sample were around 130,000 clones; 60% to 80% of them appeared once. The ten largest clones add up to approximately 1.2% of the sample.

The cohort comprised around 700 healthy bone marrow donors. At the time of sampling, every cohort member was nominally healthy, though immune exposures that went unrecorded were likely present. The donor tested CMV seronegative and was one of the 352 seronegative cohort members. Each donor provided a peripheral blood sample, and peripheral blood mononuclear cells were used for TCR beta sequencing. Genomic DNA extraction from the blood cell samples was performed with the Qiagen DNeasy Blood Extraction Kit. This clone appeared once. Its antigen is currently not known. No qualities accompany the bases; no much larger clone lies one base away. Overall results and qualifications from the work: V-gene and J-gene trimming of TCR beta chains was associated with a missense DCLRE1C variant in a later genetic analysis, and the association was replicated in an independent cohort. Broadly in line with IMGT annotations, most TCR beta V segments showed up in productive rearrangements about 87% or about 30% of the time in an earlier analysis of 450 to 600 of the donors. Because some donors lacked HLA typing at each locus, the association tests relied only on the typed subset. A group of highly shared sequence variants was considered likely to be a technical artifact of the sequencing pipeline. A later genetic analysis reported fewer N-insertions in productive TCRs among donors in an Asian-associated ancestry cluster than the roughly 620-donor mean. Compared with equally common non-associated chains, HLA-associated TCR beta chains in a later analysis were more clonally expanded and had lower generation probabilities. Several of the top co-occurrence clusters appeared to be linked to parvovirus B19, influenza, CMV and Epstein-Barr virus, according to a later analysis. Immune exposure information for the cohort was limited to CMV serostatus. Specific HLA alleles were associated with 15,000 to 20,000 TCR beta sequences at a false discovery rate of 0.05 in a later analysis. The authors suggested that the approach could potentially be generalized to other disease states and immunological phenotypes. According to a later analysis, most CMV-associated TCR beta chains appeared to be HLA-restricted, and the HLA associations seemed to be driven largely by CMV exposure. Assigning TCR associations to individual alleles was difficult when HLA alleles, especially DR and DQ, strongly co-occurred. Linkage disequilibrium might explain the correlated functional status among segregating V segments, but an unknown experimental factor could not be ruled out. Some IMGT-functional V segments, including TRBV6-2 and TRBV6-3, could not be distinguished by the 87-base-pair reads and were therefore excluded. The study gave a list of under 200 TCR beta chains associated with cytomegalovirus. The presence/absence analyses assumed that sequencing depth was roughly uniform across donors, and that assumption may not be true. The cohort was sequenced for TCR beta chains only, and without alpha or paired-chain data the features that could be detected were limited. In vitro tests confirmed that a few of the cytomegalovirus-associated TCR beta chains recognize cytomegalovirus antigens. A further reported finding was that TCR beta sequences accurately predicted the HLA-A and HLA-B alleles for most subjects in the first cohort. Cytomegalovirus status was reported to be diagnosed by the classifier with high specificity and sensitivity in both the original and validation cohorts. Across donors, most TCR sequences were observed very rarely, whereas some public TCRs were present in many individuals. A later analysis found that TCR association rates varied across HLA loci, with DRB1 alleles showing the most associated TCRs and HLA-C alleles the fewest. Because counts were too low, about 18 rarely observed V segments, including chromosome 9 orphons, were excluded from the earlier analysis of around 590 of the donors.

The receptor chain draws on TRBV29-1 and TRBJ2-3, with 12 junctional bases fitting TRBD2. The sequenced sample was PBMCs. The source of this sequence is a man aged 50-60 years in good health and CMV-seronegative. The CDR3 region: CSSTGTSGYTDTQYF. The sequenced DNA is TGCAGCTCGACCGGGACTAGCGGGTACACAGATACGCAGTATTTT.